The entry below gives a single TCR beta chain sequence along with its context. Some clones are missing from TCRdb's copy, which holds only in-frame ones; the method was immunoSEQ multiplex PCR. The sample records about 73,000 clones, roughly 88% being singletons. The record originates from a study of T cell responses to AZD1222 COVID-19 vaccine. The sequence derives from an adult who received the AZD1222 COVID-19 vaccine. Specimen: peripheral blood, collected 28 days after the second AZD1222 dose.

CDR3 in amino acids: CASSFETGSYEQYF. CDR3 nucleotide sequence: TGTGCCAGCAGCTTTGAAACAGGATCCTACGAGCAGTACTTC. V usage is TRBV11-2 and J usage is TRBJ2-7; D perhaps matches TRBD1 (5 bases). The length of the CDR3 is 14 residues. Trimming took off 3 bases at V and 1 base at J, with 10 bases between the two ends. Germline values: CDR1 SGHAT, CDR2 FQNNGV.